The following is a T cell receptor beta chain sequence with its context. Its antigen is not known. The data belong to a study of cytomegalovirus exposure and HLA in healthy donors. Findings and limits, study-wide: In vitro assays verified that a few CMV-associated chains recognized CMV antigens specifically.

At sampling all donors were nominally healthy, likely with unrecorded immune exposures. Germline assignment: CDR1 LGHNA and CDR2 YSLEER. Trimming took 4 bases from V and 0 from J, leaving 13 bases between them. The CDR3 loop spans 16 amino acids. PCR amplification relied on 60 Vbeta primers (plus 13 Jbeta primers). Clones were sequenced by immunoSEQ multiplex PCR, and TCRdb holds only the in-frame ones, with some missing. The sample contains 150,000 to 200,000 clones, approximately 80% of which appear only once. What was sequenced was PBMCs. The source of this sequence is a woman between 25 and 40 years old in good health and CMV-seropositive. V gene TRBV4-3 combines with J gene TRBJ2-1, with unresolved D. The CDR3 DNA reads TGCGCCAGCAGCCGGCTCACAGCAGCCTCCTACAATGAGCAGTTCTTC. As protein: CASSRLTAASYNEQFF.